This TCR beta chain was obtained from a study of identical twins. CDR1 and CDR2 from the germline V gene are LNHDA and SQIVND (reference sequence). With 2 bases removed from V and 5 bases from J, the gap between germline ends came to 15 bases. CDR3 length: 15 residues. Unique molecular identifiers were present on cDNA, and template switching added a universal primer site. TCRdb used MiXCR to reprocess the 5' RACE reads, holding one entry per CDR3 protein. The sample has 310,000 or so distinct CDR3 sequences, nearly 9.5% seen once. Points on this clonotype: Antigen: not known.

Study-level findings and limits: Fewer insertions marked abundant cord blood beta clonotypes; young adult naive trended weakly, memory not at all. Weaker excess sharing between twins was seen in beta out-of-frame sequences. Out-of-frame alpha sequences shared by twins showed excess low generation probability.

These data were also reused for a study on yellow fever vaccine responses in identical twins.

The sequenced sample was CD8+ T cells sorted from blood. The sequence was obtained from a woman aged 18 to 35 in good health. The gene calls are TRBV19 and TRBJ2-5; D might be TRBD2 (5 bases). The chain's CDR3 is CASSIRGPSHETQYF. DNA of the CDR3: TGTGCCAGTAGTATACGGGGTCCCTCTCATGAGACCCAGTACTTC.